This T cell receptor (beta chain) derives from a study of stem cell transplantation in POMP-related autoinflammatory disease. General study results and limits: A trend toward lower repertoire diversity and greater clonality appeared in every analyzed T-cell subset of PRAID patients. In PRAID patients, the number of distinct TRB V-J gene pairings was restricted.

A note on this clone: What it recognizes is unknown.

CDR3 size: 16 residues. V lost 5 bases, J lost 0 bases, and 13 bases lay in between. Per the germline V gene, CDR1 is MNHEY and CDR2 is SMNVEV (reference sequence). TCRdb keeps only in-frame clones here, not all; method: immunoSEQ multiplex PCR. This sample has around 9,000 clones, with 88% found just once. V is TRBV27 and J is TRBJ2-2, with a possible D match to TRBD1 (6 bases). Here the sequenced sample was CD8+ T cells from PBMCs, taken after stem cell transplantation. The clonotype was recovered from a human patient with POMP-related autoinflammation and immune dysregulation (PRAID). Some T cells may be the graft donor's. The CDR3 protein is CASSTGQYANTGELFF. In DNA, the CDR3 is TGTGCCAGCAGTACCGGACAGTACGCGAACACCGGGGAGCTGTTTTTT.